This TCR beta chain was identified in a study of cytomegalovirus exposure and HLA in healthy donors. Comments on this clone: Antigen specificity is unknown.

The donors were part of the validation cohort of 120 or so subjects. That cohort was separate from the first cohort, which comprised 500 to 850 subjects. General study results and limits: In vitro assays verified that three CMV-associated chains recognized CMV antigens specifically. Subsequent analysis found a tendency for first-cohort TCR clusters to co-occur within the 95 to 150 validation repertoires. Cytomegalovirus-associated TCR beta chains were listed, numbering roughly 150.

The data were produced by immunoSEQ multiplex PCR, yet TCRdb's version contains in-frame clones alone and is incomplete. The data hold some 310,000 clones, with approximately 88% observed a single time. The sequence was obtained from a man aged 30 to 45 in good health and CMV-seronegative. The sequenced material came from PBMCs.

The CDR3 reads CASSYGTDNQPQHF. The CDR3 DNA sequence: TGTGCCAGCAGCTACGGGACAGACAATCAGCCCCAGCATTTT. The chain has TRBV9 and TRBJ1-5, with 7 positions matching TRBD1. This CDR3 is 14 amino acids long. Germline assignment: CDR1 SGDLS and CDR2 YYNGEE. Losses at the gene ends were 4 bases for V and 3 bases for J; bases not matched to a gene: 4.